A single sample is the source of the 30 T cell receptor beta chains below, sequenced in a study of cytomegalovirus exposure and HLA in healthy donors. Use of 60 Vbeta and 13 Jbeta primers characterized the PCR. Only in-frame clones appear in the TCRdb table, and some are missing; sequencing was by immunoSEQ multiplex PCR. The sample lists over 150,000 clones; 77% were seen once. The sample was PBMCs. The receptors stem from an older woman in good health and CMV-seropositive.

The chain couples TRBV7-9 to TRBJ1-5; a possible D gene is TRBD1 (6 bases). The V gene's germline CDR1 is SEHNR and CDR2 FQNEAQ (reference sequence). The CDR3 totals 15 residues. V was shortened by 4 bases and J by 1 base, with 11 bases between the two germline ends. The CDR3 loop is CASSSSRGSNQPQHF. CDR3 coding DNA: TGTGCCAGCAGCTCGAGTAGGGGGAGCAATCAGCCCCAGCATTTT.

The chain couples TRBV4-3 to TRBJ1-2; D unclear. V was clipped by 1 base and J by 0 bases, with 9 bases between them. From germline, CDR1 is LGHNA and CDR2 YSLEER. The CDR3 is 15 amino acids. This CDR3 is CASSQVKGANYGYTF. The CDR3, as DNA: TGCGCCAGCAGCCAAGTTAAAGGAGCTAACTATGGCTACACCTTC.

The chain uses TRBV5-1 and TRBJ2-3; 9 nucleotides line up with TRBD1. CDR1 and CDR2 (germline): SGHRS, YFSETQ. The CDR3 totals 14 residues. Trimming cost V 7 bases and J 6 bases; bases outside gene matches: 9. CDR3 sequence: CASSGQGVVDTQYF. Written as DNA, the CDR3 is TGCGCCAGCTCGGGACAGGGTGTCGTTGATACGCAGTATTTT. The entire variable domain, with the rest obtained from reference TRBV5-1 and TRBJ2-3, is as follows: KAGVTQTPRYLIKTRGQQVTLSCSPISGHRSVSWYQQTPGQGLQFLFEYFSETQRNKGNFPGRFSGRQFSNSRSEMNVSTLELGDSALYLCASSGQGVVDTQYFGPGTRLTVL.

On this clone itself: Germline is not matched at one junction end, which may reflect a read error. The V call is TRBV7-3, the J call TRBJ1-2, with 9 bases lining up with TRBD1. The CDR3 is 15 residues long. Germline CDR1 SGHTA, CDR2 FQGTGA. The CDR3 DNA reads TGTGCCAGCAGCCCCGGACAGGGGCTAAACTGTGGCTACACCTTC. It is translated as CASSPGQGLNCGYTF.

The CDR3 coding sequence is TGTGCCACCAGCAGAGATCAGCCAGGGGAAGAGACCCAGTACTTC. Its protein is CATSRDQPGEETQYF. V is TRBV15 and J is TRBJ2-5; D is perhaps TRBD1 (6 bases). Germline CDR1 and CDR2: LNHNV and YYDKDF (reference sequence). V dropped 0 bases and J dropped 3 bases, with 11 bases sitting between them. The CDR3 contains 15 residues.

This clone has a single count. V and J are TRBV30 and TRBJ2-5, with 12 bases that match TRBD1. V lost 4 bases, J lost 5 bases, and 2 bases stayed unmatched. This CDR3 has 13 amino acids. Germline CDR1 reads GTSNPN; CDR2 reads SVGIG (reference sequence). The chain's CDR3 is CAWKGQGAETQYF. For the CDR3, the DNA is TGTGCCTGGAAGGGACAGGGGGCCGAGACCCAGTACTTC. The whole variable domain, remainder taken from reference TRBV30 and TRBJ2-5, is SQTIHQWPATLVQPVGSPLSLECTVEGTSNPNLYWYRQAAGRGLQLLFYSVGIGQISSEVPQNLSASRPQDRQFILSSKKLLLSDSGFYLCAWKGQGAETQYFGPGTRLLVL.

The chain employs TRBV9 and TRBJ1-4; D is uncertain. V gave up 0 bases and J gave up 8 bases, with 14 bases separating them. The CDR3 is 15 amino acids. Germline CDR1 reads SGDLS; CDR2 reads YYNGEE. DNA of the CDR3: TGTGCCAGCAGCGTAGGTTCAGGAATCAACGAAAAACTGTTTTTT. Translation gives CASSVGSGINEKLFF.

This sequence joins TRBV10-2 and TRBJ2-7, with a possible D match to TRBD1 (5 bases). There are 13 residues in the CDR3. Trimming took off 4 bases at V and 2 bases at J, with 9 bases between the two ends. The germline V gene has CDR1 WSHSY and CDR2 SAAADI. The CDR3 sequence is CASSVTGPYEQYF. For the CDR3, the DNA is TGCGCCAGCAGTGTTACAGGTCCCTACGAGCAGTACTTC.

The chain uses TRBV27 and TRBJ2-7; D uncertain. The CDR3 has 14 amino acids. V gave up 4 bases and J gave up 2 bases, with 12 bases separating them. Germline CDR1 is MNHEY and CDR2 is SMNVEV (reference sequence). CDR3 DNA sequence: TGTGCCAGCAGTTCCCCAACTGATCCCTACGAGCAGTACTTC. Translating gives CASSSPTDPYEQYF.

The chain uses TRBV28 and TRBJ2-7; TRBD1 matches 10 bases. Per the germline V gene, CDR1 is MDHEN and CDR2 is SYDVKM. This CDR3 comprises 17 residues. V lost 4 bases to trimming and J lost 3 bases; unmatched junction nucleotides: 12. The CDR3, as DNA: TGTGCCAGCAGTTGGGACCGACGGGACAGGGGTTACTACGAGCAGTACTTC. Its protein product is CASSWDRRDRGYYEQYF.

The chain has TRBV28 and TRBJ2-5; the match to TRBD1 covers 11 bases. The CDR3 is made up of 18 amino acids. Germline V gene lookup returns CDR1 MDHEN and CDR2 SYDVKM. The V and J ends lost 2 bases and 4 bases, in that order; junction bases with no gene match: 12. CDR3 region: CASSLAGWRTGGVETQYF. DNA of the CDR3: TGTGCCAGCAGTTTAGCGGGGTGGAGGACAGGGGGCGTAGAGACCCAGTACTTC.

The V call is TRBV7-2, the J call TRBJ1-6; TRBD1 might be the D (5 bases). The V end lost 6 bases, the J end lost 5 bases, and 14 bases lay between the germline ends. The CDR3 loop spans 15 amino acids. Looked up from germline, CDR1 is SGHTA and CDR2 is FQGNSA. The CDR3 nucleotides are TGTGCCAGCAGGAGACAGCAGACCCATAATTCACCCCTCCACTTT. Amino acids: CASRRQQTHNSPLHF. The variable domain in full, with the rest retrieved from reference TRBV7-2 and TRBJ1-6, is GAGVSQSPSNKVTEKGKDVELRCDPISGHTALYWYRQSLGQGLEFLIYFQGNSAPDKSGLPSDRFSAERTGGSVSTLTIQRTQQEDSAVYLCASRRQQTHNSPLHFGNGTRLTVT.

The rearrangement uses TRBV4-3 and TRBJ1-4; the D gene is possibly TRBD1 (6 bases). This CDR3 has 15 residues. Germline CDR1 is LGHNA and CDR2 is YSLEER. V was shortened by 1 base and J by 8 bases, with 14 bases between the two germline ends. The CDR3 protein is CASSQVAGVGEKLFF. CDR3 DNA sequence: TGCGCCAGCAGCCAAGTGGCAGGGGTGGGAGAAAAACTGTTTTTT.

The sample holds one count of this clone. V is TRBV2 and J is TRBJ2-3, with 7 bases matching TRBD1. The CDR3 is 12 residues long. Germline CDR1 reads SNHLY; CDR2 reads FYNNEI. Trimming took 8 bases from V and 4 from J; bases not matched to a gene: 3. Written as DNA, the CDR3 is TGTGCCAGCCAAACAGGGGCAGATACGCAGTATTTT. Protein: CASQTGADTQYF.

The chain's CDR3 is CASSQGRSTGLHEQYF. The CDR3 DNA follows: TGCGCCAGCAGTCAAGGACGATCTACAGGCCTCCACGAGCAGTACTTC. The chain couples TRBV23-1 to TRBJ2-7; possible D gene TRBD1, 5 bases. TRBV23-1 is annotated as an ORF whose role is uncertain. This CDR3 region has 16 residues. V was cut by 2 bases and J by 5 bases, with 19 bases left in between.

The rearrangement links TRBV5-4 to TRBJ2-6; the match to TRBD1 covers 7 bases. There are 16 residues in the CDR3. Germline V gene lookup returns CDR1 SGHNT and CDR2 YYREEE (reference sequence). The J segment lost 0 bases and the V segment lost 6 bases, leaving 6 bases of the junction unmatched. As DNA, the CDR3 is TGTGCCAGCACCCAGGGGGTTGGCTCTGGGGCCAACGTCCTGACTTTC. The encoded protein is CASTQGVGSGANVLTF.

V gene TRBV11-3 combines with J gene TRBJ2-5, with D possibly matching TRBD2 (6 bases). The CDR3 extends over 15 amino acids. Germline V lookup: CDR1 SGHNT, CDR2 YENEEA. Trimming took off 3 bases at V and 1 base at J, with 12 bases between the two ends. Here the CDR3 DNA reads TGTGCCAGCAGCTTCGGGGGTAGGCTCCAAGAGACCCAGTACTTC. It yields the protein CASSFGGRLQETQYF.

This clone was observed a single time. The V gene is TRBV6-1, the J gene TRBJ1-5; D gene ambiguous. CDR3 length: 13 residues. Germline-derived CDR1 and CDR2 are MNHNS and SASEGT. V lost 7 bases and J 1 base, leaving 8 bases between the germline ends. CDR3 in amino acids: CASTTVSNQPQHF. DNA for the CDR3: TGTGCCAGCACAACAGTAAGCAATCAGCCCCAGCATTTT.

V gene TRBV9 combines with J gene TRBJ1-1, with 12 bases lining up with TRBD1. With V trimmed by 3 bases and J by 8 bases, 8 bases remained unmatched. The germline gives CDR1 SGDLS, CDR2 YYNGEE. CDR3 length: 15 amino acids. DNA of the CDR3: TGTGCCAGCAGCGGGACCGGGACAGGGGGCTCCGAAGCTTTCTTT. This gives the protein CASSGTGTGGSEAFF. Supplemented by reference TRBV9 and TRBJ1-1, the full variable domain reads DSGVTQTPKHLITATGQRVTLRCSPRSGDLSVYWYQQSLDQGLQFLIQYYNGEERAKGNILERFSAQQFPDLHSELNLSSLELGDSALYFCASSGTGTGGSEAFFGQGTRLTVV.

The V and J genes are TRBV5-5 and TRBJ2-7; 11 nucleotides line up with TRBD1. Germline V gives CDR1 SGHKS, CDR2 YYEKEE (reference sequence). The J segment lost 4 bases and the V segment lost 4 bases, leaving 1 base of the junction unmatched. The CDR3 extends over 13 amino acids. CDR3 residues: CASSRDRGYEQYF. The CDR3 DNA is TGTGCCAGCAGCCGGGACAGGGGGTACGAGCAGTACTTC.

V is TRBV28 and J is TRBJ2-3; perhaps TRBD1 as D (6 bases). Trimming took off 5 bases at V and 4 bases at J, with 16 bases between the two ends. CDR3 length: 15 residues. Germline V gives CDR1 MDHEN, CDR2 SYDVKM. The CDR3 protein is CASSALDRDADTQYF. The CDR3 DNA follows: TGTGCCAGCAGTGCCCTGGACAGAGATGCAGATACGCAGTATTTT.

The CDR3 loop reads CASSADRGRPETQYF. DNA of the CDR3: TGTGCCAGCAGCGCGGACAGGGGGCGCCCGGAGACCCAGTACTTC. The genes are TRBV2 and TRBJ2-5, with 11 nucleotides matching TRBD1. Germline trimming cut 6 bases from V and 5 bases from J; bases unmatched to any gene: 8. This CDR3 is 15 amino acids long. CDR1 is SNHLY and CDR2 is FYNNEI in the germline V gene.

This chain joins TRBV18 and TRBJ2-1; the match to TRBD1 covers 7 bases. This CDR3 is built from 16 residues. J gave up 1 base and V 3 bases, and 6 bases lay outside the gene matches. The germline CDR1 and CDR2 sequences are KGHSH and LQKENI. CDR3 sequence (DNA): TGTGCCAGCTCACCGCGAACAGGGGATTCCTACAATGAGCAGTTCTTC. It translates to CASSPRTGDSYNEQFF.

This chain's CDR3 is CASSKDSGRLNTEAFF. The CDR3 DNA is TGTGCCAGTAGTAAGGATTCAGGGCGATTGAACACTGAAGCTTTCTTT. This chain uses TRBV19 with TRBJ1-1; TRBD1 might be the D (5 bases). CDR1 LNHDA and CDR2 SQIVND come from the germline V gene (reference sequence). Between the trimmed V and J ends, which lost 4 bases and 0 bases, there was a span of 15 bases. The CDR3 loop spans 16 amino acids.

The chain employs TRBV10-3 and TRBJ2-7, with D maybe TRBD2 (6 bases). Germline CDR1 ENHRY, CDR2 SYGVKD. This CDR3 region has 14 residues. V was trimmed by 2 bases and J by 0 bases, leaving 8 bases between them. This chain's CDR3 is CAISEPRDSYEQYF. The CDR3 DNA reads as TGTGCCATCAGTGAGCCGCGGGACTCCTACGAGCAGTACTTC.

The V call is TRBV30, the J call TRBJ1-3; D is uncertain. The CDR3 covers 17 residues. Trimming shortened V by 2 bases and J by 1 base, and 18 bases separated the two germline ends. The germline V gene encodes CDR1 GTSNPN and CDR2 SVGIG (reference sequence). CDR3 amino acids: CAWSLAARARSGNTIYF. CDR3 DNA: TGTGCCTGGAGTCTCGCCGCCCGAGCTAGATCTGGAAACACCATATATTTT. Combining the CDR3 with reference TRBV30 and TRBJ1-3 gives the whole variable domain SQTIHQWPATLVQPVGSPLSLECTVEGTSNPNLYWYRQAAGRGLQLLFYSVGIGQISSEVPQNLSASRPQDRQFILSSKKLLLSDSGFYLCAWSLAARARSGNTIYFGEGSWLTVV.

A few counts support this clone. V and J are TRBV18 and TRBJ1-5, with D unclear. Germline CDR1 is KGHSH and CDR2 is LQKENI. V dropped 2 bases and J dropped 0 bases, with 8 bases sitting between them. This CDR3 region has 15 residues. The DNA of the CDR3 is TGTGCCAGCTCACCAAGCGAGTTTAGCAATCAGCCCCAGCATTTT. This codes for CASSPSEFSNQPQHF.

The V gene is TRBV2, the J gene TRBJ2-1, with a weak D call TRBD2 (5 bases). CDR3 length: 16 residues. Germline CDR1 is SNHLY and CDR2 is FYNNEI. Trimming removed 6 bases at V and 2 bases at J, with 17 bases between. The CDR3 region has the DNA TGTGCCAGCAGGGTTAGCGAAAGCTCCCCCTACAATGAGCAGTTCTTC. Translated: CASRVSESSPYNEQFF.

The V and J genes are TRBV18 and TRBJ2-2; TRBD2 might be the D (6 bases). The CDR3 runs 16 residues. Germline loops: CDR1 KGHSH, CDR2 LQKENI. Trimming took 1 base from V and 3 from J, leaving 12 bases between them. CDR3 protein: CASSPRGGTDTGELFF. The DNA of the CDR3 is TGTGCCAGCTCACCACGGGGCGGGACCGACACCGGGGAGCTGTTTTTT.

The chain combines TRBV9 with TRBJ2-3; TRBD2 matches 7 bases. Losses at the gene ends were 0 bases for V and 0 bases for J; bases not matched to a gene: 1. The CDR3 consists of 15 residues. Germline CDR1 reads SGDLS; CDR2 reads YYNGEE. CDR3: CASSVDGRSTDTQYF. The CDR3 nucleotides read TGTGCCAGCAGCGTAGACGGGAGGAGCACAGATACGCAGTATTTT.